Presented here are 14 T cell receptor beta chains from one specimen sequenced in a study of Graves' ophthalmopathy and Graves' hyperthyroidism. CDR3 regions of TCR beta were amplified from RNA transcripts. HTBI-primed RT-PCR formed the first round, and a multiplex PCR formed the second. TCRdb used MiXCR to reprocess the multiplex PCR reads, holding one entry per CDR3 protein. Of 500,000 to 700,000 distinct CDR3 sequences listed, less than 40% are singletons. The sequenced material came from peripheral blood or thyroid tissue (not recorded which). These receptors originate from an adult man with Graves' hyperthyroidism.

The sample holds a few counts of this clonotype. The CDR3: CASSLAHLDTEAFF. DNA of the CDR3: TGTGCCAGCAGCTTAGCTCATTTGGACACTGAAGCTTTCTTT. The chain has TRBV9 and TRBJ1-1; D call uncertain. The CDR3 spans 14 residues. Per the germline V gene, CDR1 is SGDLS and CDR2 is YYNGEE. Trimming cost V 4 bases and J 3 bases, with 13 bases left between them.

The table lists this clonotype with many counts. This rearrangement joins TRBV5-1 to TRBJ1-2; possible D gene TRBD1, 6 bases. CDR1 and CDR2 (germline): SGHRS, YFSETQ. Trimming left V 5 bases short and J 0 bases short, with 14 bases between. The CDR3 covers 15 residues. CDR3 sequence (DNA): TGCGCCAGCAGGGAGCCGGGGGGCGCTAACTATGGCTACACCTTC. Translation gives CASREPGGANYGYTF.

At least ten counts were recorded for this clonotype. The gene calls are TRBV12-3 or TRBV12-4 and TRBJ2-5; tentative D call: TRBD2 (6 bases). CDR3 length equals 15 residues. V lost 6 bases and J lost 3, with 17 bases in between. The CDR3 sequence is CASRPRGSREETQYF. The CDR3 nucleotides read TGTGCCAGCAGACCGCGGGGTTCGAGGGAAGAGACCCAGTACTTC.

This chain joins TRBV28 and TRBJ2-7, with unresolved D. This CDR3 is 13 amino acids long. Trimming pared 5 bases from V and 3 bases from J, leaving 11 bases between. In germline, CDR1 is MDHEN, CDR2 SYDVKM. This CDR3 is CASSPQPYYEQYF. CDR3 in DNA: TGTGCCAGCAGTCCCCAACCCTACTACGAGCAGTACTTC.

The chain combines TRBV20-1 with TRBJ2-7; a possible D gene is TRBD1 (6 bases). Germline loops: CDR1 DFQATT, CDR2 SNEGSKA (reference sequence). With 1 base removed from V and 2 bases from J, the gap between germline ends came to 15 bases. The CDR3 loop spans 15 amino acids. CDR3 loop: CSARAGTPSPYEQYF. The CDR3 DNA reads TGCAGTGCTAGAGCGGGGACACCGAGTCCCTACGAGCAGTACTTC.

The CDR3 bases are TGCAGCGCGGCACCTAGCGGGAGCACAGATACGCAGTACTTC. Its translation is CSAAPSGSTDTQYF. The chain recombines TRBV29-1 with TRBJ2-5; 10 bases line up with TRBD2. This CDR3 comprises 14 residues. The germline V gene encodes CDR1 SQVTM and CDR2 ANQGSEA. J was trimmed by 11 bases and V by 7 bases; bases with no gene match: 16.

A few counts support this clonotype. The rearrangement uses TRBV7-8 and TRBJ2-6; D unresolved. Trimming stripped 2 bases from V and 1 base from J, with 15 bases between. CDR1 and CDR2 (germline): SGHVS, FQNEAQ. The CDR3 is 18 residues long. The CDR3 nucleotides read TGTGCCAGCAGCTTATTAACAGTGAAAACATCTGGGGCCAACGTCCTGACTTTC. It specifies CASSLLTVKTSGANVLTF.

This clonotype showed up just once. This chain joins TRBV7-8 and TRBJ1-1, with unresolved D. The V end lost 3 bases, the J end lost 5 bases, and 13 bases lay between the germline ends. CDR3 length: 14 amino acids. The germline CDR1 and CDR2 sequences are SGHVS and FQNEAQ. The CDR3 here is CASSLAVTGTEAFF. As DNA, the CDR3 is TGTGCCAGCAGCTTGGCGGTCACCGGGACTGAAGCTTTCTTT.

This clonotype was observed a single time. The chain is built from TRBV7-8 and TRBJ2-7, with D possibly matching TRBD1 (6 bases). With the DNA end fitting TRBJ2-1 better, the J assignment may be wrong. The CDR3 is 15 residues long. Germline loops: CDR1 SGHVS, CDR2 FQNEAQ. The chain's CDR3 is CASSPGAARVNEQFF. The CDR3 DNA sequence: TGTGCCAGCAGCCCAGGGGCGGCCAGGGTGAATGAGCAGTTCTTC.

The rearrangement uses TRBV7-9 and TRBJ1-5; unclear D gene. This CDR3 has 16 amino acids. V lost 6 bases and J lost 7, with 22 bases in between. In germline, CDR1 is SEHNR, CDR2 FQNEAQ (reference sequence). The CDR3 bases are TGTGCCAGCAGTCACGGACTAGCTTCCTACGAGCAGCCCCAGCATTTT. Its protein product is CASSHGLASYEQPQHF. Together with reference TRBV7-9 and TRBJ1-5, the CDR3 gives the full variable domain: DTGVSQNPRHKITKRGQNVTFRCDPISEHNRLYWYRQTLGQGPEFLTYFQNEAQLEKSRLLSDRFSAERPKGSFSTLEIQRTEQGDSAMYLCASSHGLASYEQPQHFGDGTRLSIL.

The chain carries TRBV27 and TRBJ1-1, with 8 bases matching TRBD1. This CDR3 region has 15 residues. CDR1 is MNHEY, CDR2 SMNVEV, per germline (reference sequence). Unmatched junction bases numbered 2, after V lost 2 bases and J lost 0 bases. CDR3 coding DNA: TGTGCCAGCAGTTTAACGGGACAGGTGAACACTGAAGCTTTCTTT. Its protein product is CASSLTGQVNTEAFF.

The CDR3 is CSARGTLAPSTDTQYF. CDR3 DNA: TGCAGTGCTAGGGGGACTCTAGCGCCAAGCACAGATACGCAGTATTTT. The gene calls are TRBV20-1 and TRBJ2-3; weak D call: TRBD2 (6 bases). Between the trimmed V and J ends, which lost 3 bases and 0 bases, there was a span of 16 bases. This CDR3 is built from 16 residues. Germline assignment: CDR1 DFQATT and CDR2 SNEGSKA (reference sequence).

With regard to this clonotype: This may arise from a read error, as a much more abundant clone is one base away. This chain joins TRBV6-1 and TRBJ2-7, with D perhaps TRBD1 (5 bases). Germline values: CDR1 MNHNS, CDR2 SASEGT. The V and J ends lost 1 base and 3 bases respectively, with 16 bases between them. This CDR3 comprises 16 residues. The CDR3 sequence is CASSEVSGLGLYEQYF. The CDR3, as DNA: TGTGCCAGCAGTGAAGTTTCAGGGCTAGGCCTCTACGAGCAGTACTTC.

Points on this clonotype: This may arise from a read error, as a much more abundant clone is one base away. The chain combines TRBV5-4 with TRBJ1-6; perhaps TRBD1 as D (5 bases). CDR3 size: 14 residues. Germline CDR1 and CDR2: SGHNT and YYREEE (reference sequence). Trimming pared 0 bases from V and 9 bases from J, leaving 10 bases between. The CDR3 DNA reads as TGTGCCAGCAGCTTGGCGCAGGGAGTTTCACCCCTCCACTTT. It translates to CASSLAQGVSPLHF.